The source of this T cell receptor beta chain is a study of B cell selection in AIRE deficiency. Overall study results and limits: Of 3,000 to 4,000 shared Treg TCRbeta sequences, 25% to 40% were healthy-donor-only and 9.3% patient-only. TCRbeta-only data showed about 35% of shared healthy Treg sequences in healthy Tconv. Patient Tconv cells held roughly a third of Treg sequences shared by healthy donors. Shared Treg sequences were biased toward short CDR3s with few non-templated nucleotide insertions.

Comment on this clone: Its antigen is undetermined.

Some clones are missing from TCRdb's copy, which holds only in-frame ones; the method was immunoSEQ multiplex PCR. This table has 20,000 to 25,000 clones, over 90% appearing once. Regulatory T cells were sorted as CD4+CD25hiCD127low/negative. The sequence was collected from a human donor with AIRE deficiency. Sequenced material: Tregs sorted from PBMCs.

The CDR3 coding sequence is TGTGCCAGCTCACCGCTCCGGGACAGGAGCTCCTACGAGCAGTACTTC. Its translation: CASSPLRDRSSYEQYF. The chain has TRBV18 and TRBJ2-7; 8 bases are a match to TRBD1. The ends lost 3 bases at V and 0 bases at J; junction bases unmatched: 7. From germline, CDR1 is KGHSH and CDR2 LQKENI. The CDR3 is 16 residues long.